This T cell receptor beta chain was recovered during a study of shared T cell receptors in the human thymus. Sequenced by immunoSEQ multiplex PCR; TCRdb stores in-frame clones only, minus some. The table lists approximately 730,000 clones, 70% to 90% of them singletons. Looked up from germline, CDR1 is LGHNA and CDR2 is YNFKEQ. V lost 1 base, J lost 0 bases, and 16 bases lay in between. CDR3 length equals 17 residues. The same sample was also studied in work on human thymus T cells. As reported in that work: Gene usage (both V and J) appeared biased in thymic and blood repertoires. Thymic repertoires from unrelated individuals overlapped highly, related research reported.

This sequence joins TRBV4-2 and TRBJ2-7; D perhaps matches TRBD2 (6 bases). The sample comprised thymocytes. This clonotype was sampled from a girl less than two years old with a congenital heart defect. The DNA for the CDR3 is TGTGCCAGCAGCCAAGTATCTGGCGGGGCCTTCTCCTACGAGCAGTACTTC. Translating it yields CASSQVSGGAFSYEQYF.